This T cell receptor (beta chain) was obtained from a study of T cell responses to AZD1222 COVID-19 vaccine. Study as a whole: Investigators merged groups given second doses at roughly 4 or roughly 12 weeks.

About this clone: Its antigen is undetermined.

Here immunoSEQ multiplex PCR was the method, and the copy in TCRdb shows in-frame clones only, minus some. The top ten clones hold around 3% of a sample with 150,000 to 200,000 clones, 75% to 90% of them seen once. Regarding the study as a whole: Variant regions that are unmutated are reportedly the target of nearly half of spike-specific TCRs. A mostly white British donor set with more females was recruited, and clonal diversity was possibly underestimated.

CDR1 ENHRY and CDR2 SYGVKD come from the germline V gene. The CDR3 is 17 amino acids. J lost 8 bases, V lost 3 bases, and 10 bases had no gene match. The chain combines TRBV10-3 with TRBJ2-3, with TRBD2 identical over 14 bases. The source of this sequence is an adult in good health. The sample here was peripheral blood, taken on day 0 of AZD1222 vaccination. The CDR3 bases are TGTGCCATCAGTGACCCGTCGACTAGCGGGGGGGGAGGTACGCAGTATTTT. Amino acids: CAISDPSTSGGGGTQYF.